The 32 T cell receptor beta chains in this list originate from one sample, sequenced in a study of blood T cell repertoires in COVID-19. Using immunoSEQ multiplex PCR, the repertoire was profiled, and TCRdb retains in-frame clones only, with some absent. The profile shows about 25,000 clones, about 94% of them singletons. The sequencing input was peripheral blood. The receptor set was obtained from a human donor with active COVID-19. The donor label of this sample is uncertain.

CDR3: CASSSTGLAGGYNEQFF. The CDR3 bases are TGTGCCAGCAGCTCTACGGGACTAGCGGGAGGGTACAATGAGCAGTTCTTC. V usage is TRBV7-8 and J usage is TRBJ2-1; 16 nucleotides match TRBD2. The V segment lost 4 bases and the J segment 4 bases; nucleotides outside the gene matches: 4. CDR3 length: 17 amino acids. Germline CDR1 reads SGHVS; CDR2 reads FQNEAQ.

This rearrangement joins TRBV2 to TRBJ1-6; D not resolved. The V gene's germline CDR1 is SNHLY and CDR2 FYNNEI. V was clipped by 6 bases and J by 7 bases, with 7 bases between them. The CDR3 contains 12 residues. The CDR3 spells CASRNSNSPLHF. The CDR3 nucleotides read TGTGCCAGCAGGAACAGCAATTCACCCCTCCACTTT.

J is TRBJ2-1 and V is TRBV4-3; D is possibly TRBD2 (5 bases). CDR1 is LGHNA, CDR2 YSLEER, per germline. The CDR3 totals 14 residues. V lost 1 base to trimming and J lost 5 bases, with 9 bases between them. CDR3 region: CASSQGGLDNEQFF. DNA of the CDR3: TGCGCCAGCAGCCAAGGCGGACTGGACAATGAGCAGTTCTTC.

This chain joins TRBV5-1 and TRBJ2-3, with D maybe TRBD2 (6 bases). This CDR3 comprises 17 residues. The V end lost 4 bases, the J end lost 2 bases, and 20 bases lay between the germline ends. CDR1 is SGHRS and CDR2 is YFSETQ in the germline V gene. The CDR3 nucleotides read TGCGCCAGCAGCCACCCCCGACTAGGAAAAGACACAGATACGCAGTATTTT. It codes for CASSHPRLGKDTDTQYF.

This chain uses TRBV12-5 with TRBJ2-1; D may be TRBD1 (5 bases). The ends were cut back, 4 bases at V and 0 bases at J, with 13 bases in the middle. There are 16 residues in the CDR3. The germline CDR1 and CDR2 sequences are LGHNT and FRNRAP. CDR3 sequence: CASGSSGSYSYNEQFF. The CDR3 DNA sequence: TGTGCTAGTGGTTCATCAGGGTCCTACTCCTACAATGAGCAGTTCTTC.

The rearrangement joins TRBV18 to TRBJ1-6, with 7 bases lining up with TRBD1. The CDR3 spans 15 residues. Germline CDR1 reads KGHSH; CDR2 reads LQKENI. With V trimmed by 3 bases and J by 9 bases, 8 bases remained unmatched. CDR3 amino acids: CASSPGQTKGSPLHF. In nucleotides, the CDR3 is TGTGCCAGCTCACCGGGACAGACCAAGGGTTCACCCCTCCACTTT.

The chain is built from TRBV30 and TRBJ1-6, with 7 nucleotides matching TRBD1. V dropped 5 bases and J dropped 5; count of bases not matched to a gene: 9. The CDR3 runs 15 residues. Germline V gives CDR1 GTSNPN, CDR2 SVGIG (reference sequence). CDR3 residues: CAWLHRDRNNSPLHF. CDR3 coding DNA: TGTGCCTGGTTACACCGGGACAGAAATAATTCACCCCTCCACTTT.

The chain couples TRBV5-3 to TRBJ2-2; TRBD1 might be the D (6 bases). TRBV5-3 is an ORF for which the function is uncertain. V lost 4 bases and J 4 bases, leaving 11 bases between the germline ends. This CDR3 region has 14 residues. The CDR3 region is CARSPGQITGELFF. The CDR3 nucleotides read TGTGCCAGAAGCCCTGGACAGATCACCGGGGAGCTGTTTTTT.

The chain carries TRBV5-4 and TRBJ2-5; possible D gene TRBD2, 5 bases. CDR1 and CDR2 (germline): SGHNT, YYREEE (reference sequence). V was trimmed by 4 bases and J by 4 bases, leaving 20 bases between them. The CDR3 has 16 residues. CDR3 bases: TGTGCCAGCAGCACCCGACTACTAGGGTCGATAGAGACCCAGTACTTC. It yields the protein CASSTRLLGSIETQYF.

The chain is built from TRBV5-1 and TRBJ1-2, with 9 positions matching TRBD1. The V gene end was trimmed by 5 bases and the J gene end by 6 bases; junction bases not matched to a gene: 5. The germline gives CDR1 SGHRS, CDR2 YFSETQ. The CDR3 loop spans 13 amino acids. The CDR3 DNA is TGCGCCAGCAGGCCGACAGGGGGGAATGGCTACACCTTC. It translates to CASRPTGGNGYTF.

V gene TRBV5-1 combines with J gene TRBJ2-3; TRBD1 matches at 11 bases. CDR3 size: 16 residues. The germline gives CDR1 SGHRS, CDR2 YFSETQ. V lost 2 bases to trimming and J lost 4 bases; unmatched junction nucleotides: 6. The CDR3 DNA reads TGCGCCAGCAGCTTAGGGACAGGGGGTCCGGCAGATACGCAGTATTTT. This sequence encodes CASSLGTGGPADTQYF.

The rearrangement links TRBV5-6 to TRBJ1-1, with 10 bases aligning to TRBD1. The germline V gene has CDR1 SGHDT and CDR2 YYEEEE. Germline trimming cut 2 bases from V and 5 bases from J; bases unmatched to any gene: 3. The CDR3 totals 14 residues. This CDR3 is CASSFWDRGTEAFF. For the CDR3, the DNA is TGTGCCAGCAGCTTTTGGGACAGGGGTACTGAAGCTTTCTTT.

J is TRBJ2-1 and V is TRBV10-1; TRBD2 matches 7 bases. The CDR3 contains 16 residues. Germline CDR1 reads WNHNN; CDR2 reads SYGVQD (reference sequence). V dropped 0 bases and J dropped 4; count of bases not matched to a gene: 6. The CDR3 protein is CASSESASGIYNEQFF. CDR3 nucleotide sequence: TGCGCCAGCAGTGAGTCGGCTAGCGGTATTTACAATGAGCAGTTCTTC.

CDR3 loop: CATSGGHPNTGELFF. Here the CDR3 DNA reads TGTGCCACCAGTGGCGGACACCCGAACACCGGGGAGCTGTTTTTT. This chain joins TRBV24-1 and TRBJ2-2; the D gene is possibly TRBD1 (5 bases). Trimming left V 5 bases short and J 0 bases short, with 9 bases between. The CDR3 runs 15 residues. The germline CDR1 and CDR2 sequences are KGHDR and SFDVKD.

V gene TRBV7-8 combines with J gene TRBJ2-3, with a tentative D call TRBD2 (5 bases). The germline V and J ends were trimmed by 5 bases and 3 bases, with 12 bases remaining between them. This CDR3 spans 14 amino acids. Germline V lookup: CDR1 SGHVS, CDR2 FQNEAQ. Here the CDR3 reads CASSPPRRTDTQYF. The CDR3 DNA follows: TGTGCCAGCAGCCCACCACGGAGGACAGATACGCAGTATTTT. The whole variable domain, remainder taken from reference TRBV7-8 and TRBJ2-3, is GAGVSQSPRYKVAKRGQDVALRCDPISGHVSLFWYQQALGQGPEFLTYFQNEAQLDKSGLPSDRFFAERPEGSVSTLKIQRTQQEDSAVYLCASSPPRRTDTQYFGPGTRLTVL.

The chain recombines TRBV3-1 (or the pseudogene TRBV3-2) with TRBJ2-1, with 11 bases that match TRBD2. The J segment lost 7 bases and the V segment lost 0 bases, leaving 5 bases of the junction unmatched. The germline gives CDR1 LGHDT, CDR2 YNNKEL (reference sequence). The CDR3 covers 16 residues. Written as DNA, the CDR3 is TGTGCCAGCAGCCAAGATCTAGCGGGGGGCCGGAATGAGCAGTTCTTC. Translated, it gives CASSQDLAGGRNEQFF.

The chain uses TRBV6-5 and TRBJ2-3; D remains unclear. The V gene lost 7 bases and the J gene lost 4 bases, with 6 bases spanning the gap. Germline V gene sequence: CDR1 MNHEY, CDR2 SVGAGI. The CDR3 is made up of 11 amino acids. DNA for the CDR3: TGTGCCAGCACCACGGCAGATACGCAGTATTTT. It specifies CASTTADTQYF.

The CDR3 region has the DNA TGTGCCATCAAGGGGGGGAATCTAGACACTGAAGCTTTCTTT. This translates into CAIKGGNLDTEAFF. This chain uses TRBV10-3 with TRBJ1-1, with a weak D call TRBD1 (6 bases). This CDR3 contains 14 residues. Germline lookup yields CDR1 ENHRY and CDR2 SYGVKD. Trimming left V 7 bases short and J 3 bases short, with 15 bases between.

The CDR3 region is CASRTGTGSYEQYF. The CDR3 DNA sequence: TGTGCCAGCAGAACCGGGACAGGGTCCTACGAGCAGTACTTC. The V and J genes are TRBV5-4 and TRBJ2-7, with 9 bases fitting TRBD1. The CDR3 loop spans 14 amino acids. V was clipped by 5 bases and J by 1 base; unmatched bases: 4. Germline V lookup: CDR1 SGHNT, CDR2 YYREEE (reference sequence).

The chain recombines TRBV7-9 with TRBJ1-5; the D gene is possibly TRBD1 (5 bases). The CDR3 has 16 residues. Trimming took 5 bases from V and 4 from J, leaving 18 bases between them. Germline V lookup: CDR1 SEHNR, CDR2 FQNEAQ (reference sequence). The DNA for the CDR3 is TGTGCCAGCAGCACAGGAGATCGTGGGCGTAATCAGCCCCAGCATTTT. It yields the protein CASSTGDRGRNQPQHF.

The V gene is TRBV27, the J gene TRBJ2-2; TRBD2 agrees at 7 bases. The ends lost 6 bases at V and 0 bases at J; junction bases unmatched: 10. CDR3 length equals 17 residues. In germline, CDR1 is MNHEY, CDR2 SMNVEV (reference sequence). The CDR3 sequence: CASSLSEGLSNTGELFF. DNA for the CDR3: TGTGCCAGCAGCCTGAGCGAGGGACTATCGAACACCGGGGAGCTGTTTTTT.

The CDR3 DNA reads as TGCGCCAGCAGCCAAGAAGACAGGGGGCGGGGAGAAAAACTGTTTTTT. Translation gives CASSQEDRGRGEKLFF. The J gene is TRBJ1-4, the V gene TRBV4-1; 10 positions match TRBD1. Germline loops: CDR1 MGHRA, CDR2 YSYEKL. Trimming removed 0 bases from V and 8 bases from J; junction bases left unmatched: 6. The CDR3 consists of 16 residues.

The V call is TRBV2, the J call TRBJ2-1, with TRBD2 matching over 8 bases. V shed 8 bases, J shed 4 bases, and the junction held 10 bases outside the gene matches. CDR3 size: 15 residues. In germline, CDR1 is SNHLY, CDR2 FYNNEI. CDR3 coding DNA: TGTGCCAGCGACCCCGGGGGGGCCATTTACAATGAGCAGTTCTTC. It codes for CASDPGGAIYNEQFF.

This clone was detected only once. This chain joins TRBV27 and TRBJ2-7; 11 bases fit TRBD2. CDR1 is MNHEY and CDR2 is SMNVEV in the germline V gene (reference sequence). V lost 4 bases to trimming and J lost 0 bases; unmatched junction nucleotides: 2. This CDR3 has 15 residues. The DNA for the CDR3 is TGTGCCAGCAGTTCACTAGCGGGAGTCTCCTACGAGCAGTACTTC. It translates to CASSSLAGVSYEQYF.

The chain has TRBV6-5 and TRBJ1-6; D unresolved. CDR1 and CDR2 (germline): MNHEY, SVGAGI. The CDR3 runs 13 residues. Between the trimmed V and J ends, which lost 6 bases and 5 bases, there was a span of 8 bases. As DNA, the CDR3 is TGTGCCAGCAGCCGGGAAGATAATTCACCCCTCCACTTT. It specifies CASSREDNSPLHF.

This chain connects TRBV5-1 to TRBJ2-2; a possible D gene is TRBD2 (5 bases). This CDR3 is 16 amino acids long. Germline CDR1 and CDR2: SGHRS and YFSETQ. The ends were cut back, 6 bases at V and 4 bases at J, with 19 bases in the middle. The CDR3 DNA reads TGCGCCAGCACGCCAATGGCAGCGGTCCTCACCGGGGAGCTGTTTTTT. Its protein product is CASTPMAAVLTGELFF.

This clone was seen once. The chain couples TRBV5-6 to TRBJ2-1; tentative D call: TRBD1 (6 bases). Germline CDR1 SGHDT, CDR2 YYEEEE. The CDR3 runs 13 residues. Deletions cut 4 bases from V and 6 bases from J, with 11 bases between. The CDR3 DNA reads TGTGCCAGCAGCCACACAGGGTTCAATGAGCAGTTCTTC. Translation: CASSHTGFNEQFF.

The V call is TRBV5-1, the J call TRBJ2-7, with D perhaps TRBD1 (8 bases). Germline-derived CDR1 and CDR2 are SGHRS and YFSETQ. The V end was cut by 4 bases, the J end by 5 bases, with 13 bases between. The CDR3 consists of 13 residues. This chain's CDR3 is CASSKTGGDEQYF. The CDR3 bases are TGCGCCAGCAGCAAAACAGGGGGGGACGAGCAGTACTTC.

V and J are TRBV7-8 and TRBJ2-5; no clear D. Germline CDR1 SGHVS, CDR2 FQNEAQ. The CDR3 has 13 amino acids. Trimming cost V 5 bases and J 4 bases, with 11 bases left between them. CDR3 in amino acids: CASSPRVRETQYF. DNA for the CDR3: TGTGCCAGCAGCCCCCGGGTGCGAGAGACCCAGTACTTC.

V is TRBV6-2 or TRBV6-3 and J is TRBJ2-2; 12 nucleotides match TRBD2. CDR1 and CDR2 (germline): MNHEY, SVGEGT. Trimming took 6 bases from V and 3 from J; bases not matched to a gene: 11. The CDR3 runs to 18 residues. The CDR3 DNA is TGTGCCAGCAGCCCAACCCTACTAGCGGGGGGCGACACCGGGGAGCTGTTTTTT. Its protein product is CASSPTLLAGGDTGELFF.

The chain links TRBV6-5 to TRBJ2-3; 10 positions match TRBD1. V was clipped by 6 bases and J by 8 bases; unmatched bases: 8. This CDR3 has 14 amino acids. Germline loops: CDR1 MNHEY, CDR2 SVGAGI. CDR3 region: CASSSRDRGGTQYF. Here the CDR3 DNA reads TGTGCCAGCAGCTCCCGGGACAGGGGAGGTACGCAGTATTTT.

Only one count was recorded for this clone. This chain joins TRBV3-1 (or the pseudogene TRBV3-2) and TRBJ2-5, with D maybe TRBD1 (6 bases). The CDR3 sequence is 15 residues long. Germline CDR1 and CDR2: LGHDT and YNNKEL (reference sequence). The V and J ends lost 1 base and 5 bases respectively, with 14 bases between them. The CDR3 is CASSQARTAAETQYF. CDR3 DNA: TGTGCCAGCAGCCAAGCCAGGACAGCTGCGGAGACCCAGTACTTC.